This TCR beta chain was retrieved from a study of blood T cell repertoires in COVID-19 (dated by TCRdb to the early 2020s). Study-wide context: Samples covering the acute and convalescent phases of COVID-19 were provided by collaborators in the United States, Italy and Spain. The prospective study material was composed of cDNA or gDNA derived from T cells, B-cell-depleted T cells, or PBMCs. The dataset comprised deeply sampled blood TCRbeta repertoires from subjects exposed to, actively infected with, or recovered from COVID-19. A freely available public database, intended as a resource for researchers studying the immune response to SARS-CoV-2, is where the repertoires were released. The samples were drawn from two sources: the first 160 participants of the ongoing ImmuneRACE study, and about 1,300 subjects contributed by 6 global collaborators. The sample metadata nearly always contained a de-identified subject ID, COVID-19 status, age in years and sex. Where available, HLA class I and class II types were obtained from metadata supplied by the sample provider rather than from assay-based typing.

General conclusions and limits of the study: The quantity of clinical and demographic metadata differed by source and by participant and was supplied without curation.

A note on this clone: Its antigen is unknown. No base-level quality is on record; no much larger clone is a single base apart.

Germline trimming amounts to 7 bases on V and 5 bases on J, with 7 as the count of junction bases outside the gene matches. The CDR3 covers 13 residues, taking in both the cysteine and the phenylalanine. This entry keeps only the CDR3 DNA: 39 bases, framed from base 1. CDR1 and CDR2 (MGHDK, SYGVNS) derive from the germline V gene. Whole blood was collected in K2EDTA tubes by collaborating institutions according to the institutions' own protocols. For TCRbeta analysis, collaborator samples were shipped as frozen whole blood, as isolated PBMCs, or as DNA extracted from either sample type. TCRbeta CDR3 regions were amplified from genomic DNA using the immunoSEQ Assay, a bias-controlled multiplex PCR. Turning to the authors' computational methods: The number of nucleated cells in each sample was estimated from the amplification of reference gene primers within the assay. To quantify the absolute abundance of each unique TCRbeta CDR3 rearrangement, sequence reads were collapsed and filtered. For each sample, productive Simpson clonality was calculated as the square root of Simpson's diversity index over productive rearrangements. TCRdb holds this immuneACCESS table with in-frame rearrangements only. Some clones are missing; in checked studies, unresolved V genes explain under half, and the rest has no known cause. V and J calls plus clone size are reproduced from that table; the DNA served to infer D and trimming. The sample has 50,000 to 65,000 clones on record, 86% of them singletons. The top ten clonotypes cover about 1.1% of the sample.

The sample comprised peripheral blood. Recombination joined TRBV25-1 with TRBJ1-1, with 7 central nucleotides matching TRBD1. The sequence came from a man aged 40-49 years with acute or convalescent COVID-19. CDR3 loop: CASTKTGMTEAFF. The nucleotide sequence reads TGTGCCAGCACTAAGACAGGGATGACTGAAGCTTTCTTT.